A selection of T cell receptor beta chains follows, all from one sample in a study of blood T cell repertoires in COVID-19. Sequenced by immunoSEQ multiplex PCR; TCRdb stores in-frame clones only, minus some. Of more than 150,000 clones detected, just under 90% appear once; the ten largest clones hold roughly an eighth. Sequenced sample: peripheral blood. The receptors were gathered from a woman aged 70-85 years with COVID-19, enrolled during active disease. The CDR3 runs from the conserved cysteine through the conserved F or W. The D gene is left open where the match is weak. The size of a clone is reported for some rows only, either as once, few or many, or as a class for expanded clones.

TRBJ1-3 TRBD1 . TRBV7-6 CASSSRGQGSGNTIYF TGTGCCAGCAGCTCTAGGGGACAGGGGAGTGGAAACACCATATATTTT
TRBJ1-1 . . TRBV10-3 CAISGRGQGGTEAFF TGTGCCATCAGTGGGAGGGGCCAGGGAGGCACTGAAGCTTTCTTT
TRBJ2-7 TRBD1 . TRBV11-2 CASSLGMSGTGGFDEQYF TGTGCCAGCAGCTTAGGCATGTCCGGGACAGGGGGCTTTGACGAGCAGTACTTC
TRBJ2-5 TRBD1 . TRBV5-1 CASHSYGQGETQYF TGCGCCAGCCATTCGTACGGACAGGGAGAGACCCAGTACTTC
TRBJ1-6 . . TRBV27 CASSLGRHNSPLHF TGTGCCAGCAGTTTAGGCAGGCATAATTCACCCCTCCACTTT
TRBJ1-5 . . TRBV19 CASSIQNYSNQPQHF TGTGCCAGTAGTATCCAGAATTATAGCAATCAGCCCCAGCATTTT
TRBJ1-2 . few TRBV12-3/TRBV12-4 CASRQTASDYTF TGTGCCAGCAGGCAAACAGCCTCCGACTACACCTTC
TRBJ1-2 . few TRBV28 CASSPLPYGYTF TGTGCCAGCAGTCCCCTCCCGTATGGCTACACCTTC
TRBJ2-7 TRBD1 . TRBV24-1 CATSDSTGTGAEQYF TGTGCCACCAGTGATTCCACCGGGACAGGGGCCGAGCAGTACTTC
TRBJ1-2 . once TRBV3-1/TRBV3-2 CASSQEGGGGYTF TGTGCCAGCAGCCAAGAGGGGGGAGGTGGCTACACCTTC